One sample yielded the 12 T cell receptor beta chains listed below, sequenced in a study of response to subunit inactivated influenza vaccine. One entry per CDR3 protein, called by TCRdb with MiXCR from the RT-PCR reads. The sample holds more than 500,000 distinct CDR3 sequences; 11% are singletons and the top ten take 11%. This sample was also put to use in a study of T cells expressing NK-cell markers. From that study: In generating TCR beta cDNA, 5'RACE template switching with UMIs was used.

The specimen was PBMCs from blood, collected on the day of vaccination. The receptor set was obtained from a man between 50 and 59 years old who received an inactivated influenza vaccine.

In this sample, this clonotype turned up a few times. The CDR3: CASSATGTKNIQYF. Written as DNA, the CDR3 is TGTGCCAGCAGCGCGACAGGGACCAAAAACATTCAGTACTTC. This chain uses TRBV7-2 with TRBJ2-4; 7 bases map to TRBD1. The CDR3 extends over 14 amino acids. CDR1 and CDR2 from the germline V gene are SGHTA and FQGNSA. The J segment lost 2 bases and the V segment lost 5 bases, leaving 3 bases of the junction unmatched. Together with reference TRBV7-2 and TRBJ2-4, the CDR3 gives the full variable domain: GAGVSQSPSNKVTEKGKDVELRCDPISGHTALYWYRQSLGQGLEFLIYFQGNSAPDKSGLPSDRFSAERTGGSVSTLTIQRTQQEDSAVYLCASSATGTKNIQYFGAGTRLSVL.

Written as DNA, the CDR3 is TGTGCCAGCATCGTCTCCTTGGGGATTCTGGGCGAAAAACTGTTTTTT. Protein sequence: CASIVSLGILGEKLFF. V usage is TRBV2 and J usage is TRBJ1-4, with D unresolved. Germline-derived CDR1 and CDR2 are SNHLY and FYNNEI. CDR3 length: 16 amino acids. V gave up 7 bases and J gave up 8 bases, with 23 bases separating them.

The sample holds a few counts of this clonotype. V gene TRBV15 combines with J gene TRBJ2-7, with D possibly being TRBD2 (7 bases). The CDR3 runs 14 residues. The germline CDR1 and CDR2 sequences are LNHNV and YYDKDF (reference sequence). The V end lost 6 bases, the J end lost 2 bases, and 14 bases lay between the germline ends. Written as DNA, the CDR3 is TGTGCCACCAGGATGGGGGGGGGCCCCTACGAGCAGTACTTC. This sequence encodes CATRMGGGPYEQYF.

This clonotype was counted many times. The rearrangement joins TRBV7-9 to TRBJ2-2; 8 positions agree with TRBD2. Germline V lookup: CDR1 SEHNR, CDR2 FQNEAQ (reference sequence). This CDR3 spans 15 amino acids. Germline trimming cut 6 bases from V and 4 bases from J; bases unmatched to any gene: 7. CDR3 DNA: TGTGCCAGCAGTCTAGCGGGTCGACTCACCGGGGAGCTGTTTTTT. Protein product: CASSLAGRLTGELFF. Drawing the rest from reference TRBV7-9 and TRBJ2-2, the complete variable domain is DTGVSQNPRHKITKRGQNVTFRCDPISEHNRLYWYRQTLGQGPEFLTYFQNEAQLEKSRLLSDRFSAERPKGSFSTLEIQRTEQGDSAMYLCASSLAGRLTGELFFGEGSRLTVL.

The V and J genes are TRBV6-5 and TRBJ1-5; D is possibly TRBD1 (5 bases). V lost 0 bases and J lost 0, with 9 bases in between. There are 16 residues in the CDR3. The germline V gene encodes CDR1 MNHEY and CDR2 SVGAGI. The CDR3 nucleotides read TGTGCCAGCAGTTACTCGGACGGACATAGCAATCAGCCCCAGCATTTT. Its translation: CASSYSDGHSNQPQHF.

In its sample, this clonotype was seen a few times. This chain uses TRBV29-1 with TRBJ2-5, with 7 nucleotides matching TRBD1. This CDR3 is 14 amino acids long. J gave up 2 bases and V 7 bases, and 10 bases lay outside the gene matches. Germline loops: CDR1 SQVTM, CDR2 ANQGSEA. This CDR3 is CSAAIGTAQETQYF. The CDR3 coding sequence is TGCAGCGCCGCGATTGGGACAGCTCAAGAGACCCAGTACTTC.

This clonotype came up many times. The rearrangement links TRBV5-6 to TRBJ2-5, with 11 bases identical to TRBD2. The CDR3 is 14 residues long. Trimming cost V 1 base and J 4 bases; bases outside gene matches: 0. Per the germline V gene, CDR1 is SGHDT and CDR2 is YYEEEE. In DNA, the CDR3 is TGTGCCAGCAGCTTGCTAGCGGGAGGAGAGACCCAGTACTTC. This codes for CASSLLAGGETQYF.

Here the CDR3 reads CASSQVYGTSVYEQFF. DNA of the CDR3: TGTGCCAGCAGCCAAGTCTACGGGACTAGCGTTTATGAGCAGTTCTTC. The chain carries TRBV4-2 and TRBJ2-1; 10 nucleotides line up with TRBD2. CDR3 length: 16 residues. The germline gives CDR1 LGHNA, CDR2 YNFKEQ. Trimming removed 1 base from V and 8 bases from J; junction bases left unmatched: 8.

This chain uses TRBV27 with TRBJ2-3; 12 positions agree with TRBD2. After removal of 0 bases from V and 9 bases from J, the junction contained 10 bases not matched to a gene. Germline loops: CDR1 MNHEY, CDR2 SMNVEV (reference sequence). The CDR3 is made up of 17 amino acids. The DNA of the CDR3 is TGTGCCAGCAGTTTATCGCTGCTAGCGGGGGGGGCAAGGACGCAGTATTTT. As protein: CASSLSLLAGGARTQYF.

The chain combines TRBV7-9 with TRBJ1-2, with 8 bases matching TRBD1. V shed 1 base and J 8 bases; nucleotides not matched to a gene: 15. The CDR3 consists of 17 residues. Germline assignment: CDR1 SEHNR and CDR2 FQNEAQ (reference sequence). In nucleotides, the CDR3 is TGTGCCAGCAGCTTAGGGACAGGGAGTGGGGCCTATGGAGGCTACACCTTC. Its translation is CASSLGTGSGAYGGYTF.

This clonotype came up a few times. Its ends do not fully match the called genes, so a read error is possible. The rearrangement uses TRBV28 and TRBJ1-5; D remains ambiguous. This CDR3 spans 9 amino acids. Germline CDR1 and CDR2: MDHEN and SYDVKM. CDR3 sequence reads: CASSQPQHF. CDR3 bases: TGTGCCAGCAGTCAGCCCCAGCATTTT.

This clonotype was observed a few times. This chain uses TRBV9 with TRBJ1-4; D remains unclear. The CDR3 totals 13 residues. The germline V gene has CDR1 SGDLS and CDR2 YYNGEE. Trimming took off 0 bases at V and 8 bases at J, with 8 bases between the two ends. The DNA for the CDR3 is TGTGCCAGCAGCGTAGGAGAGGGCGAAAAACTGTTTTTT. This sequence encodes CASSVGEGEKLFF.